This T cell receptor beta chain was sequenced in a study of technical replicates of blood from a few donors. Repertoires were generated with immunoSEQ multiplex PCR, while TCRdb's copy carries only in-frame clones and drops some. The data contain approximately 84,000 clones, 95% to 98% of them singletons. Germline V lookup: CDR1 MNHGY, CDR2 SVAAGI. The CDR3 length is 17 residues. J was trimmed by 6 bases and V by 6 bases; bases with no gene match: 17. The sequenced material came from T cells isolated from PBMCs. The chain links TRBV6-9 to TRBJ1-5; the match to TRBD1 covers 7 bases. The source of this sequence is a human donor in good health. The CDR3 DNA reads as TGTGCCAGCAGCCACCGGTCGGGAGGGGGCAGTCGTCAGCCCCAGCATTTT. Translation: CASSHRSGGGSRQPQHF.